A selection of T cell receptor beta chains follows, all from one sample in a study of cytomegalovirus exposure and HLA in healthy donors. Sequenced by immunoSEQ multiplex PCR; TCRdb stores in-frame clones only, minus some. The sample shows fewer than 150,000 clones, about 78% of them seen only once. The sequenced sample was PBMCs. The receptors stem from a man aged 35 to 55 in good health and CMV-seropositive. Each CDR3 is given with its conserved first and last residue. A D gene is named only where the DNA matches it firmly. Clone size is stated in some rows and not others, as once, few, many or a class when expanded.

v_gene	j_gene	abundance	d_gene	CDR3aa	CDR3nt
TRBV5-1	TRBJ2-3	-	TRBD2	CASSLTTSGGTDTQYF	TGCGCCAGCAGCCTGACGACTAGCGGGGGGACAGATACGCAGTATTTT
TRBV15	TRBJ2-1	-	-	CATSRDFIGSSYNEQFF	TGTGCCACCAGCAGAGATTTTATCGGGAGTTCCTACAATGAGCAGTTCTTC
TRBV27	TRBJ2-3	-	TRBD1	CASSLTGGWEDTQYF	TGTGCCAGCAGTCTAACAGGGGGCTGGGAAGATACGCAGTATTTT
TRBV28	TRBJ1-5	-	TRBD1	CASSSGGGSNQPQHF	TGTGCCAGCAGTTCGGGAGGGGGCAGCAATCAGCCCCAGCATTTT
TRBV9	TRBJ1-5	-	TRBD1	CASSVGQGWDQPQHF	TGTGCCAGCAGCGTGGGACAGGGGTGGGATCAGCCCCAGCATTTT
TRBV7-9	TRBJ2-3	-	-	CASSTSGTELWHF	TGTGCCAGCAGCACCTCCGGGACTGAGCTGTGGCATTTT
TRBV5-6	TRBJ1-5	-	-	CASSGTGTLNQPQHF	TGTGCCAGCAGCGGAACAGGGACCCTCAATCAGCCCCAGCATTTT
TRBV2	TRBJ2-1	-	TRBD2	CASRLAGGLNEQFF	TGTGCCAGCAGGCTAGCGGGGGGGCTCAATGAGCAGTTCTTC
TRBV4-3	TRBJ1-1	-	TRBD1	CASSLGVARQGSTEAFF	TGCGCCAGCAGCCTCGGAGTGGCCCGACAGGGGAGCACTGAAGCTTTCTTT
TRBV5-1	TRBJ2-1	-	-	CASSLAPGGRSSYNEQFF	TGCGCCAGCAGCTTGGCTCCCGGGGGGCGTAGCTCCTACAATGAGCAGTTCTTC
TRBV19	TRBJ2-7	-	-	CASSSQGGYEQYF	TGTGCCAGTAGTAGCCAGGGTGGGTACGAGCAGTACTTC
TRBV6-5	TRBJ1-1	-	-	CASSLGDRMNTEAFF	TGTGCCAGCAGCTTAGGTGACAGAATGAACACTGAAGCTTTCTTT
TRBV19	TRBJ2-6	-	-	CASSIWGGGANVLTF	TGTGCCAGTAGTATCTGGGGCGGCGGGGCCAACGTCCTGACTTTC
TRBV4-3	TRBJ1-2	-	-	CASSQGGGEGYGYTF	TGCGCCAGCAGCCAAGGAGGGGGGGAAGGATATGGCTACACCTTC
TRBV7-9	TRBJ2-3	-	TRBD1	CASSALDREVIDTQYF	TGTGCCAGCAGCGCCCTGGACAGGGAAGTGATCGATACGCAGTATTTT
TRBV2	TRBJ1-5	-	-	CASSEQAISNQPQHF	TGTGCCAGCAGTGAACAGGCCATTTCCAATCAGCCCCAGCATTTT
TRBV6-5	TRBJ2-7	-	-	CASRVGGAGSYEQYF	TGTGCCAGCAGGGTAGGGGGAGCGGGGTCCTACGAGCAGTACTTC
TRBV19	TRBJ2-2	-	TRBD2	CASSMGGVNTGELFF	TGTGCCAGTAGTATGGGGGGGGTGAACACCGGGGAGCTGTTTTTT
TRBV18	TRBJ2-1	-	TRBD2	CASSRLAGWDNEQFF	TGTGCCAGCTCACGGCTAGCGGGATGGGACAATGAGCAGTTCTTC
TRBV29-1	TRBJ2-7	-	-	CSVDGGPWGDEQYF	TGCAGCGTTGACGGAGGCCCTTGGGGGGACGAGCAGTACTTC
TRBV2	TRBJ2-7	-	TRBD1	CASKYDRVTYEQYF	TGTGCCAGCAAATATGACAGGGTTACCTACGAGCAGTACTTC
TRBV5-1	TRBJ1-4	-	TRBD1	CASSTGQGMFPPTNEKLFF	TGCGCCAGCAGCACAGGACAGGGAATGTTCCCCCCAACTAATGAAAAACTGTTTTTT
TRBV10-2	TRBJ1-2	few	-	CASSPQVLTVYGYTF	TGCGCCAGCAGCCCCCAAGTGCTTACAGTATATGGCTACACCTTC
TRBV4-1	TRBJ2-2	-	-	CASSQGPTVDTGELFF	TGCGCCAGCAGCCAAGGCCCGACAGTAGACACCGGGGAGCTGTTTTTT
TRBV7-9	TRBJ1-4	-	TRBD1	CASSLGQGEKLFF	TGTGCCAGCAGCTTAGGACAGGGGGAAAAACTGTTTTTT
TRBV6-5	TRBJ2-3	-	-	CASSYRGFLGTDTQYF	TGTGCCAGCAGTTATAGGGGGTTTTTGGGCACAGATACGCAGTATTTT
TRBV21-1	TRBJ2-5	-	-	CASSKKGGRRETQYF	TGTGCCAGCAGCAAAAAGGGCGGGAGGAGGGAGACCCAGTACTTC
TRBV7-2	TRBJ2-5	-	-	CASSNRGRGVETQYF	TGTGCCAGCAGCAATAGGGGCAGGGGGGTGGAGACCCAGTACTTC
TRBV28	TRBJ2-7	-	-	CASGLDYEQYF	TGTGCCAGCGGCCTCGATTACGAGCAGTACTTC
TRBV6-1	TRBJ2-6	few	-	CASRGWRSGANVLTF	TGTGCCAGCAGGGGCTGGCGATCTGGGGCCAACGTCCTGACTTTC
TRBV2	TRBJ2-7	once	TRBD1	CASSPMGDRGYEQYF	TGTGCCAGCAGCCCGATGGGGGACAGGGGTTACGAGCAGTACTTC
TRBV6-6	TRBJ1-1	-	-	CASSYDRDISTEAFF	TGTGCCAGCAGTTACGATCGAGACATATCCACTGAAGCTTTCTTT
TRBV9	TRBJ2-7	-	TRBD2	CASSVLADFSYEQYF	TGTGCCAGCAGCGTACTAGCGGACTTTAGCTACGAGCAGTACTTC
TRBV27	TRBJ1-6	-	TRBD1	CASSWTGENSPLHF	TGTGCCAGCAGTTGGACAGGGGAAAATTCACCCCTCCACTTT
TRBV19	TRBJ1-1	-	-	CASMEGTEAFF	TGTGCCAGTATGGAGGGGACTGAAGCTTTCTTT
TRBV18	TRBJ2-3	-	-	CASLSRQSNTDTQYF	TGTGCCAGCCTCTCGAGACAGTCAAACACAGATACGCAGTATTTT